The rows below give T cell receptor beta chains drawn from one sample of a study of blood T cell repertoires in COVID-19. TCRdb's table, derived via immunoSEQ multiplex PCR, lists solely in-frame clones and lacks some. The table lists fewer than 70,000 clones, less than 90% of them singletons, with roughly 2.9% in the top ten. The source material was peripheral blood. The receptors derive from an elderly man with acute or convalescent COVID-19. CDR3s include the opening cysteine and the closing phenylalanine or tryptophan. The D gene is left open where the match is weak. Where a row states a size, it is once, few, many or the class of an expanded clone; other rows omit it.

j_gene: TRBJ1-5; v_gene: TRBV2; abundance: NA; d_gene: NA; CDR3aa: CASSPQTPGGPQHF; CDR3nt: TGTGCCAGCAGCCCCCAGACTCCCGGGGGGCCCCAGCATTTT
j_gene: TRBJ1-1; v_gene: TRBV6-2/TRBV6-3; abundance: NA; d_gene: NA; CDR3aa: CASSPWTLTGNTEAFF; CDR3nt: TGTGCCAGCAGTCCCTGGACTCTGACCGGGAACACTGAAGCTTTCTTT
j_gene: TRBJ1-1; v_gene: TRBV30; abundance: once; d_gene: TRBD1; CDR3aa: CAWEPGQGRFWNTEAFF; CDR3nt: TGTGCCTGGGAGCCTGGACAGGGGCGATTTTGGAACACTGAAGCTTTCTTT
j_gene: TRBJ1-5; v_gene: TRBV6-5; abundance: NA; d_gene: NA; CDR3aa: CASRRGGLSNQPQHF; CDR3nt: TGTGCCAGCAGGAGGGGGGGCCTAAGCAATCAGCCCCAGCATTTT
j_gene: TRBJ1-2; v_gene: TRBV15; abundance: NA; d_gene: NA; CDR3aa: CATSTGEGGTYGYTF; CDR3nt: TGTGCCACCAGCACCGGGGAGGGGGGAACCTATGGCTACACCTTC
j_gene: TRBJ2-5; v_gene: TRBV4-3; abundance: NA; d_gene: TRBD1; CDR3aa: CASSQQTGTGGTQYF; CDR3nt: TGCGCCAGCAGCCAGCAAACCGGGACAGGGGGTACCCAGTACTTC
j_gene: TRBJ2-7; v_gene: TRBV6-1; abundance: NA; d_gene: NA; CDR3aa: CASSEWSEQYF; CDR3nt: TGTGCCAGCAGTGAATGGAGTGAGCAGTACTTC
j_gene: TRBJ2-7; v_gene: TRBV18; abundance: NA; d_gene: NA; CDR3aa: CASSLQYEQYF; CDR3nt: TGTGCCAGCTCGCTTCAGTACGAGCAGTACTTC
j_gene: TRBJ2-3; v_gene: TRBV28; abundance: NA; d_gene: NA; CDR3aa: CASSVRMGGSTDTQYF; CDR3nt: TGTGCCAGCAGTGTAAGAATGGGGGGAAGCACAGATACGCAGTATTTT
j_gene: TRBJ1-5; v_gene: TRBV5-4; abundance: NA; d_gene: NA; CDR3aa: CASSPDPPGRNQPQHF; CDR3nt: TGTGCCAGCAGCCCCGACCCCCCTGGGCGCAATCAGCCCCAGCATTTT
j_gene: TRBJ2-3; v_gene: TRBV24-1; abundance: NA; d_gene: TRBD1; CDR3aa: CATETGGNTDTQYF; CDR3nt: TGTGCCACCGAGACAGGGGGGAACACAGATACGCAGTATTTT
j_gene: TRBJ1-2; v_gene: TRBV11-2; abundance: NA; d_gene: NA; CDR3aa: CASSLEVGRLDF; CDR3nt: TGTGCCAGCAGCTTGGAGGTGGGCAGGCTCGATTTC
j_gene: TRBJ2-2; v_gene: TRBV5-1; abundance: NA; d_gene: NA; CDR3aa: CASSQGSSLAGELFF; CDR3nt: TGCGCCAGCAGCCAGGGGTCGTCCTTAGCCGGGGAGCTGTTTTTT
j_gene: TRBJ2-1; v_gene: TRBV5-1; abundance: NA; d_gene: NA; CDR3aa: CASSRRSNNEQFF; CDR3nt: TGCGCCAGCAGCCGACGGAGCAACAATGAGCAGTTCTTC
j_gene: TRBJ2-5; v_gene: TRBV15; abundance: NA; d_gene: NA; CDR3aa: CATSRDRGHGETQYF; CDR3nt: TGTGCCACCAGCAGAGATCGTGGCCACGGGGAGACCCAGTACTTC
j_gene: TRBJ1-2; v_gene: TRBV9; abundance: NA; d_gene: TRBD1; CDR3aa: CASSVGGTGAPYGYTF; CDR3nt: TGTGCCAGCAGCGTAGGGGGGACAGGGGCCCCTTATGGCTACACCTTC
j_gene: TRBJ2-7; v_gene: TRBV10-2; abundance: NA; d_gene: TRBD1; CDR3aa: CASRIKQGHEQYF; CDR3nt: TGCGCCAGCCGAATAAAACAGGGGCACGAGCAGTACTTC
j_gene: TRBJ2-1; v_gene: TRBV4-2; abundance: NA; d_gene: TRBD2; CDR3aa: CASSPSGSNNEQFF; CDR3nt: TGTGCCAGCAGCCCTAGCGGGAGTAACAATGAGCAGTTCTTC
j_gene: TRBJ2-7; v_gene: TRBV10-2; abundance: NA; d_gene: NA; CDR3aa: CASKLAISSYEQYF; CDR3nt: TGCGCCAGCAAATTAGCAATCAGCTCCTACGAGCAGTACTTC
j_gene: TRBJ1-2; v_gene: TRBV3-1/TRBV3-2; abundance: NA; d_gene: TRBD1; CDR3aa: CASSLSGTAKTYGYTF; CDR3nt: TGTGCCAGCAGCCTTTCCGGGACAGCAAAAACCTATGGCTACACCTTC
j_gene: TRBJ1-1; v_gene: TRBV9; abundance: NA; d_gene: TRBD1; CDR3aa: CASSLGGQGSSAFF; CDR3nt: TGTGCCAGCAGCCTTGGCGGACAGGGATCTTCAGCTTTCTTT
j_gene: TRBJ1-2; v_gene: TRBV12-3/TRBV12-4; abundance: NA; d_gene: NA; CDR3aa: CASSLRGNGYTF; CDR3nt: TGTGCCAGCAGTTTAAGGGGAAATGGCTACACCTTC
j_gene: TRBJ1-5; v_gene: TRBV6-2/TRBV6-3; abundance: NA; d_gene: NA; CDR3aa: CASSLGSGRSNQPQHF; CDR3nt: TGTGCCAGCAGCCTCGGGTCGGGAAGAAGCAATCAGCCCCAGCATTTT
j_gene: TRBJ2-5; v_gene: TRBV3-1/TRBV3-2; abundance: NA; d_gene: NA; CDR3aa: CASSHKQTQYF; CDR3nt: TGTGCCAGCAGCCATAAGCAGACCCAGTACTTC
j_gene: TRBJ2-2; v_gene: TRBV27; abundance: once; d_gene: NA; CDR3aa: CASSLEGLVGGELFF; CDR3nt: TGTGCCAGCAGTTTGGAGGGGCTAGTTGGCGGGGAGCTGTTTTTT
j_gene: TRBJ1-5; v_gene: TRBV5-8; abundance: NA; d_gene: NA; CDR3aa: CASSPAGWTTGQPQHF; CDR3nt: TGTGCCAGCAGCCCTGCCGGGTGGACGACGGGGCAGCCCCAGCATTTT
j_gene: TRBJ2-1; v_gene: TRBV6-2/TRBV6-3; abundance: NA; d_gene: TRBD2; CDR3aa: CASSPLAGVGSYNEQFF; CDR3nt: TGTGCCAGCAGCCCTCTAGCGGGAGTTGGGTCCTACAATGAGCAGTTCTTC
j_gene: TRBJ2-5; v_gene: TRBV24-1; abundance: once; d_gene: TRBD2; CDR3aa: CATSDSRLAGRGGETQYF; CDR3nt: TGTGCCACCAGTGATTCAAGACTAGCGGGCCGAGGGGGGGAGACCCAGTACTTC
j_gene: TRBJ2-1; v_gene: TRBV5-1; abundance: medium-sized; d_gene: TRBD2; CDR3aa: CASSLESSGTNEQFF; CDR3nt: TGCGCCAGCAGCTTGGAGTCTAGCGGGACAAATGAGCAGTTCTTC
j_gene: TRBJ2-7; v_gene: TRBV29-1; abundance: few; d_gene: NA; CDR3aa: CSVGLGSLLEQYF; CDR3nt: TGCAGCGTTGGGTTGGGCTCCTTGCTGGAGCAGTACTTC
j_gene: TRBJ1-4; v_gene: TRBV14; abundance: NA; d_gene: TRBD1; CDR3aa: CASSFYRDSSELFF; CDR3nt: TGTGCCAGCAGCTTCTACCGGGACAGCAGCGAACTGTTTTTT
j_gene: TRBJ2-1; v_gene: TRBV5-6; abundance: NA; d_gene: TRBD1; CDR3aa: CASSPTRTGGAGNEQFF; CDR3nt: TGTGCCAGCAGCCCTACCCGGACAGGGGGCGCGGGGAATGAGCAGTTCTTC
j_gene: TRBJ1-1; v_gene: TRBV7-2; abundance: NA; d_gene: TRBD1; CDR3aa: CASSLTGGRGPGEAFF; CDR3nt: TGTGCCAGCAGCTTAACAGGTGGCAGGGGGCCTGGTGAAGCTTTCTTT
j_gene: TRBJ1-3; v_gene: TRBV29-1; abundance: NA; d_gene: NA; CDR3aa: CSATDSSGNTIYF; CDR3nt: TGCAGCGCCACGGACAGCTCTGGAAACACCATATATTTT
j_gene: TRBJ2-4; v_gene: TRBV4-3; abundance: NA; d_gene: TRBD1; CDR3aa: CASSQARTGVAKNIQYF; CDR3nt: TGCGCCAGCAGCCAAGCTCGGACAGGGGTAGCCAAAAACATTCAGTACTTC
j_gene: TRBJ2-7; v_gene: TRBV6-5; abundance: NA; d_gene: NA; CDR3aa: CASSYSGQTYEQYF; CDR3nt: TGTGCCAGCAGTTACTCGGGCCAAACCTACGAGCAGTACTTC
j_gene: TRBJ2-6; v_gene: TRBV5-1; abundance: NA; d_gene: TRBD1; CDR3aa: CASSRTGGRSGANVLTF; CDR3nt: TGCGCCAGCAGTCGGACAGGGGGAAGGTCTGGGGCCAACGTCCTGACTTTC
j_gene: TRBJ1-1; v_gene: TRBV14; abundance: NA; d_gene: TRBD1; CDR3aa: CASSQGVDRTAFF; CDR3nt: TGTGCCAGCAGCCAAGGGGTGGACAGGACCGCTTTCTTT
j_gene: TRBJ1-1; v_gene: TRBV6-5; abundance: NA; d_gene: NA; CDR3aa: CASKRRENTEAFF; CDR3nt: TGTGCCAGCAAGAGGAGAGAGAACACTGAAGCTTTCTTT
j_gene: TRBJ2-3; v_gene: TRBV6-5; abundance: NA; d_gene: NA; CDR3aa: CASRPTGRDTQYF; CDR3nt: TGTGCCAGCAGACCTACAGGGCGAGATACGCAGTATTTT
j_gene: TRBJ1-1; v_gene: TRBV18; abundance: NA; d_gene: NA; CDR3aa: CASSTGMNTEAFF; CDR3nt: TGTGCCAGCTCAACAGGGATGAACACTGAAGCTTTCTTT
j_gene: TRBJ1-1; v_gene: TRBV7-2; abundance: few; d_gene: TRBD1; CDR3aa: CASSLDRGKAFF; CDR3nt: TGTGCCAGCAGCTTAGACAGGGGTAAAGCTTTCTTT
j_gene: TRBJ2-1; v_gene: TRBV4-2; abundance: NA; d_gene: NA; CDR3aa: CASSQARGPSSYNEQFF; CDR3nt: TGTGCCAGCAGCCAAGCCAGGGGACCGAGCTCCTACAATGAGCAGTTCTTC
j_gene: TRBJ1-1; v_gene: TRBV24-1; abundance: NA; d_gene: NA; CDR3aa: CATSVGHRNTEAFF; CDR3nt: TGTGCCACCAGTGTGGGACATCGGAACACTGAAGCTTTCTTT
j_gene: TRBJ1-2; v_gene: TRBV29-1; abundance: NA; d_gene: TRBD1; CDR3aa: CSVKDRGSGYGYTF; CDR3nt: TGCAGCGTGAAAGACAGGGGATCAGGGTATGGCTACACCTTC
j_gene: TRBJ1-3; v_gene: TRBV5-1; abundance: NA; d_gene: TRBD1; CDR3aa: CASSSQTGTSSGNTIYF; CDR3nt: TGCGCCAGCAGCTCCCAGACAGGGACTAGCTCTGGAAACACCATATATTTT
j_gene: TRBJ2-1; v_gene: TRBV7-2; abundance: NA; d_gene: TRBD2; CDR3aa: CASSLALNLAGEQFF; CDR3nt: TGTGCCAGCAGCTTAGCTCTTAATCTAGCGGGAGAGCAGTTCTTC
j_gene: TRBJ2-1; v_gene: TRBV30; abundance: NA; d_gene: NA; CDR3aa: CAWSVQDSGGFF; CDR3nt: TGTGCCTGGAGTGTACAAGACTCCGGAGGGTTCTTC
j_gene: TRBJ1-1; v_gene: TRBV20-1; abundance: few; d_gene: TRBD1; CDR3aa: CSASRGDRATEAFF; CDR3nt: TGCAGCGCTAGTAGGGGAGACAGGGCGACTGAAGCTTTCTTT
j_gene: TRBJ2-7; v_gene: TRBV28; abundance: NA; d_gene: TRBD1; CDR3aa: CASSLQADRAQYF; CDR3nt: TGTGCCAGCAGTTTGCAAGCCGACAGGGCCCAGTACTTC
j_gene: TRBJ1-4; v_gene: TRBV7-2; abundance: NA; d_gene: NA; CDR3aa: CASAGANEKLFF; CDR3nt: TGTGCCAGCGCAGGGGCTAATGAAAAACTGTTTTTT
j_gene: TRBJ2-1; v_gene: TRBV18; abundance: NA; d_gene: NA; CDR3aa: CASSLQGNEQFF; CDR3nt: TGTGCCAGCTCATTACAGGGCAATGAGCAGTTCTTC
j_gene: TRBJ2-4; v_gene: TRBV14; abundance: NA; d_gene: NA; CDR3aa: CASSQGRGKNIQYF; CDR3nt: TGTGCCAGCAGCCAAGGCAGGGGCAAAAACATTCAGTACTTC
j_gene: TRBJ1-6; v_gene: TRBV11-2; abundance: NA; d_gene: TRBD1; CDR3aa: CASSLTGLNSPLHF; CDR3nt: TGTGCCAGCAGCTTGACAGGGTTGAATTCACCCCTCCACTTT
j_gene: TRBJ2-3; v_gene: TRBV4-1; abundance: NA; d_gene: TRBD2; CDR3aa: CASRLAGGLDTQYF; CDR3nt: TGCGCCAGCAGACTAGCGGGAGGGTTAGATACGCAGTATTTT
j_gene: TRBJ2-3; v_gene: TRBV10-3; abundance: NA; d_gene: TRBD2; CDR3aa: CAISERLAGATDTQYF; CDR3nt: TGTGCCATCAGTGAAAGGCTAGCGGGGGCCACAGATACGCAGTATTTT
j_gene: TRBJ1-2; v_gene: TRBV24-1; abundance: few; d_gene: TRBD1; CDR3aa: CATSAGDRGPNYGYTF; CDR3nt: TGTGCCACCAGTGCCGGGGACAGAGGACCTAACTATGGCTACACCTTC
j_gene: TRBJ1-5; v_gene: TRBV5-6; abundance: NA; d_gene: NA; CDR3aa: CASSQALNQPQHF; CDR3nt: TGTGCCAGCAGTCAGGCCCTCAATCAGCCCCAGCATTTT
j_gene: TRBJ1-4; v_gene: TRBV6-1; abundance: NA; d_gene: NA; CDR3aa: CASSDGSTNEKLFF; CDR3nt: TGTGCCAGCAGTGACGGTTCAACTAATGAAAAACTGTTTTTT
j_gene: TRBJ2-3; v_gene: TRBV6-4; abundance: NA; d_gene: NA; CDR3aa: CASSDGSGVTDTQYF; CDR3nt: TGTGCCAGCAGTGACGGTTCAGGGGTCACAGATACGCAGTATTTT